This is a list of T cell receptor beta chains from one sample in a study of beta chain features in type 1 diabetes. Sequencing was performed with immunoSEQ multiplex PCR; in TCRdb, only in-frame clones are kept and a portion is missing. The sample contains hundreds of thousands of clones, 15% to 18% of which appear only once. Sequences were obtained from naive CD4+ T cells from blood. These receptors were collected from a man between 18 and 35 years old in good health. The CDR3 runs from the conserved cysteine through the conserved F or W. A D gene is named only where the DNA matches it firmly. Clone size appears in some rows only: once, few, many, or a class for an expanded clone.

V gene,J gene,clone size,D gene,CDR3 DNA,CDR3 protein
TRBV11-2,TRBJ2-5,NA,NA,TGTGCCAGCAGCTTAATCAGGAAAGAGACCCAGTACTTC,CASSLIRKETQYF
TRBV16,TRBJ1-2,few,NA,TGTGCCAGCAGCCAATCCGGGCTTTATGGCTACACCTTC,CASSQSGLYGYTF
TRBV19,TRBJ2-7,few,NA,TGTGCCAGTAGTATCGGTTCGGGGATCCTGAACTACGAGCAGTACTTC,CASSIGSGILNYEQYF
TRBV4-2,TRBJ1-1,NA,NA,TGTGCCAGCAGCCAAAGACAGGATGGATTCACTGAAGCTTTCTTT,CASSQRQDGFTEAFF
TRBV9,TRBJ2-7,few,TRBD1,TGTGCCAGCAGCACTTCGACAGGGGGTAGATACGAGCAGTACTTC,CASSTSTGGRYEQYF
TRBV28,TRBJ1-2,NA,NA,TGTGCCAGCAGGTATTCGGAACTTGGTGGCTACACCTTC,CASRYSELGGYTF
TRBV28,TRBJ1-2,NA,NA,TGTGCCAGCAGAACTACGGGGTTTGGCTACACCTTC,CASRTTGFGYTF
TRBV5-4,TRBJ1-5,NA,TRBD1,TGTGCCAGCAGCCAACAGGGGATCAATCAGCCCCAGCATTTT,CASSQQGINQPQHF
TRBV9,TRBJ2-5,NA,NA,TGTGCCAGCAGCCCCGTGGACAGACCAGAGACCCAGTACTTC,CASSPVDRPETQYF
TRBV18,TRBJ2-5,NA,TRBD2,TGTGCCAGCTCACCACCGAGCGGGAGGGCCGAAGAGACCCAGTACTTC,CASSPPSGRAEETQYF
TRBV10-3,TRBJ2-7,few,TRBD1,TGTGCCATCAGGGCGGGACAGGGTTACGAGCAGTACTTC,CAIRAGQGYEQYF
TRBV5-6,TRBJ2-7,NA,NA,TGTGCCAGCAGCTTGAACGAGCAGTACTTC,CASSLNEQYF
TRBV2,TRBJ1-1,once,NA,TGTGCCAGCAGTGAAGACAGCCGCAGTGCTGAAGCTTTCTTT,CASSEDSRSAEAFF
TRBV5-1,TRBJ2-1,few,TRBD1,TGCGCCAGCAGCTTGGAGGGCAGGGGGCTCCATGAGCAGTTCTTC,CASSLEGRGLHEQFF
TRBV28,TRBJ2-2,few,NA,TGTGCCAGCAGTTTAGTGGGGGGATCCGCCGGGGAGCTGTTTTTT,CASSLVGGSAGELFF
TRBV19,TRBJ2-1,few,TRBD2,TGTGCCAGTAGTGGCGTAGCGGGAGCGGGGGAGCAGTTCTTC,CASSGVAGAGEQFF
TRBV2,TRBJ2-3,few,NA,TGTGCCAGCAGTACCGTCGGGACTGCAGATACGCAGTATTTT,CASSTVGTADTQYF
TRBV11-2,TRBJ2-1,few,TRBD1,TGTGCCAGCAGCTCCGACAGGGGTACCTACAATGAGCAGTTCTTC,CASSSDRGTYNEQFF
TRBV21-1,TRBJ2-2,few,NA,TGTGCCAGCAGCAAAGAGTCTTCTGGGGCGACTAGCGGGGGGAACACCGGGGAGCTGTTTTTT,CASSKESSGATSGGNTGELFF
TRBV19,TRBJ2-7,few,NA,TGTGCCAGTAGAGGGGGAAGCTACGAGCAGTACTTC,CASRGGSYEQYF
TRBV7-2,TRBJ1-5,NA,TRBD1,TGTGCCAGCAGCCCCCTCACGCACAGGGGGCATCAGCCCCAGCATTTT,CASSPLTHRGHQPQHF
TRBV14,TRBJ1-1,once,NA,TGTGCCAGCAGCCAAGATCTATGGGCCGAAGCTTTCTTT,CASSQDLWAEAFF
TRBV10-3,TRBJ1-2,NA,TRBD1,TGTGCCACCGCCGACAGGGTGGAGGGTGGCTACACCTTC,CATADRVEGGYTF
TRBV7-2,TRBJ2-1,few,TRBD1,TGTGCCAGCAGCAGGGACAGGGCGGCCAATGAGCAGTTCTTC,CASSRDRAANEQFF
TRBV6-4,TRBJ2-3,NA,NA,TGTGCCAGCGGACTTGGAGATACGCAGTATTTT,CASGLGDTQYF
TRBV5-6,TRBJ2-1,NA,NA,TGTGCCAGCAGCGCCTGGGAGGTCTCAAGCAATGAGCAGTTCTTC,CASSAWEVSSNEQFF
TRBV28,TRBJ1-1,few,TRBD1,TGTGCCAGCAGTACACCAGGGGGCGCGGGAGCTTTCTTT,CASSTPGGAGAFF
TRBV11-2,TRBJ2-1,few,NA,TGTGCCAGCAGCCAAACTCACCAGGGCTACAATGAGCAGTTCTTC,CASSQTHQGYNEQFF
TRBV28,TRBJ2-7,NA,NA,TGTGCCAGCAGTCTCCGGGACACTCCCTCCTACGAGCAGTACTTC,CASSLRDTPSYEQYF
TRBV7-3,TRBJ1-1,NA,NA,TGTGCCAGCAGCCGCGTTGGGGGGATGAACACTGAAGCTTTCTTT,CASSRVGGMNTEAFF
TRBV28,TRBJ2-5,NA,NA,TGTGCCAGCAGTTTAGGGGACAACCAAGAGACCCAGTACTTC,CASSLGDNQETQYF
TRBV19,TRBJ2-2,NA,TRBD2,TGTGCCAGTCGGACTAGCGGGAGCTCCACCGGGGAGCTGTTTTTT,CASRTSGSSTGELFF
TRBV7-9,TRBJ2-2,NA,TRBD1,TGTGCCAGCAGATACGAGACAGGGAAAACCGGGGAGCTGTTTTTT,CASRYETGKTGELFF
TRBV2,TRBJ1-5,NA,NA,TGTGCCAGCAAACCCAGGGGATTAAATCAGCCCCAGCATTTT,CASKPRGLNQPQHF
TRBV10-3,TRBJ2-5,NA,NA,TGTGCCATCAGTGGTGGGACGGAGACCCAGTACTTC,CAISGGTETQYF
TRBV6-6,TRBJ2-1,few,TRBD1,TGTGCCAGCAGTGACAGGGCTACGGGCGTCAATGAGCAGTTCTTC,CASSDRATGVNEQFF
TRBV6-5,TRBJ2-6,few,NA,TGTGCCAGCAGTTACTCGCTCCCTGGGGCCAACGTCCTGACTTTC,CASSYSLPGANVLTF